Below, 11 T cell receptor beta chains from the same sample are listed, as sequenced in a study of T cells expressing NK-cell markers (dated by TCRdb to the early 2020s). The method was 5' RACE. The data were produced on an Illumina HiSeq 2000. Reads reprocessed by TCRdb are summarized as one entry per CDR3 protein sequence, and DNA is absent. The sample has some 460,000 distinct CDR3 sequences on record. Almost 1.5% of the sample is taken by the ten largest. The source material was blood T cells: a sorted CD56 or NKG2C T cell subset, CD4+ or CD8+ T cells, or bulk PBMC T cells (not recorded which). The receptors stem from a woman aged 50 to 65 in good health. Donor details come from another sample of the same person, matched by shared clones.

The chain recombines TRBV10-3 with TRBJ1-5. The CDR3 has 14 amino acids. Germline assignment: CDR1 ENHRY and CDR2 SYGVKD. The chain's CDR3 is CAIGGRWGHQPQHF.

This chain uses TRBV28 with TRBJ2-2; TCRdb's assignment of TRBD2 cannot be checked, as there is no DNA. Germline loops: CDR1 MDHEN, CDR2 SYDVKM. The CDR3 loop spans 17 amino acids. This chain's CDR3 is CASSSGTSGKVTGELFF.

The V call is TRBV6-5, the J call TRBJ2-7. The CDR3 is 13 amino acids. CDR1 is MNHEY, CDR2 SVGAGI, per germline. The CDR3 loop reads CASSYAATSRQYF.

The chain combines TRBV7-9 with TRBJ2-5; TCRdb lists TRBD2, though no DNA is available to test this call. Looked up from germline, CDR1 is SEHNR and CDR2 is FQNEAQ (reference sequence). CDR3 length: 15 residues. The CDR3 spells CASSTGTSGRETQYF. Supplemented by reference TRBV7-9 and TRBJ2-5, the full variable domain reads DTGVSQNPRHKITKRGQNVTFRCDPISEHNRLYWYRQTLGQGPEFLTYFQNEAQLEKSRLLSDRFSAERPKGSFSTLEIQRTEQGDSAMYLCASSTGTSGRETQYFGPGTRLLVL.

V usage is TRBV7-8 and J usage is TRBJ1-4; TCRdb's D gene call, TRBD1, goes unchecked for lack of DNA. Germline V gene lookup returns CDR1 SGHVS and CDR2 FQNEAQ. The CDR3 length is 17 residues. This CDR3 reads CASSLSTGYLANEKLFF.

The genes are TRBV24-1 and TRBJ2-7. Per germline, CDR1 KGHDR and CDR2 SFDVKD. CDR3 length: 14 amino acids. CDR3: CATSDTDRSYEQYF.

CDR3 region: CASSQLAGPNNEQFF. The chain combines TRBV9 with TRBJ2-1; TCRdb designates TRBD2, a call that cannot be tested without DNA. CDR3 length: 15 amino acids. Germline V gives CDR1 SGDLS, CDR2 YYNGEE.

The genes are TRBV19 and TRBJ1-2; TCRdb's D call, TRBD1, is unchecked because there is no DNA. There are 17 residues in the CDR3. Germline V gene lookup returns CDR1 LNHDA and CDR2 SQIVND (reference sequence). CDR3 protein: CASSITGQGQIVGGYTF.

CDR3 protein: CASSLNGQGGNTEAFF. The rearrangement uses TRBV7-9 and TRBJ1-1; TCRdb designates TRBD1, a call that cannot be tested without DNA. Germline lookup yields CDR1 SEHNR and CDR2 FQNEAQ (reference sequence). The CDR3 is made up of 16 amino acids.

The chain employs TRBV20-1 and TRBJ2-3; TCRdb outputs TRBD1, but without DNA this stays unchecked. Germline loops: CDR1 DFQATT, CDR2 SNEGSKA (reference sequence). This CDR3 comprises 17 residues. CDR3 amino acids: CSAREEVGGGGTDTQYF.

V and J are TRBV6-5 and TRBJ1-5. This CDR3 contains 15 residues. The germline V gene has CDR1 MNHEY and CDR2 SVGAGI. CDR3 in amino acids: CASSYKSFSNQPQHF.